This T cell receptor (beta chain) emerged from a study of control samples from healthy donors and cancer patients. The CDR3 runs 13 residues. CDR1 is SNHLY, CDR2 FYNNEI, per germline. V lost 8 bases and J 7 bases, leaving 12 bases between the germline ends. Repertoires were generated with immunoSEQ multiplex PCR, while TCRdb's copy carries only in-frame clones and drops some. This sample has about 140,000 clones, with more than 80% found just once. This clonotype was obtained from a man younger than 30 in good health. This chain connects TRBV2 to TRBJ1-6, with a weak D call TRBD1 (5 bases). What was sequenced was blood. The CDR3 nucleotides are TGTGCCAGCGAGAATGGGGGGAATTCACCCCTCCACTTT. This translates into CASENGGNSPLHF.